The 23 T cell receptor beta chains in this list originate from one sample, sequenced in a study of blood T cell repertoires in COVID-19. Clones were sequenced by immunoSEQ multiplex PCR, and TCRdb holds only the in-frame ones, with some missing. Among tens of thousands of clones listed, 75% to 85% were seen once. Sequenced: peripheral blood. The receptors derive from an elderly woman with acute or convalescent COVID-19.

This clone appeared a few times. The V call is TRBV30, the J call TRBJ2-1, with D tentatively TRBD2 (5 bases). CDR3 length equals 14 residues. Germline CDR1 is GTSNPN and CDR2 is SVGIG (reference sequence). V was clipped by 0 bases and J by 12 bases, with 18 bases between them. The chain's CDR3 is CAWSVSSGGSRQFF. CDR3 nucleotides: TGTGCCTGGAGTGTATCGAGCGGAGGCTCCAGGCAGTTCTTC.

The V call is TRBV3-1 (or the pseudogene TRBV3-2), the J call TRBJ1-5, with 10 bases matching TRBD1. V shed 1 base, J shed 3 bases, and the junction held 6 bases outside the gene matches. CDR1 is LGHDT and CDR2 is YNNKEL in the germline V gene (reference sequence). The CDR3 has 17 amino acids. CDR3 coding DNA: TGTGCCAGCAGCCAAGCACCGGGACAGGGGATCAATCAGCCCCAGCATTTT. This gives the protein CASSQAPGQGINQPQHF.

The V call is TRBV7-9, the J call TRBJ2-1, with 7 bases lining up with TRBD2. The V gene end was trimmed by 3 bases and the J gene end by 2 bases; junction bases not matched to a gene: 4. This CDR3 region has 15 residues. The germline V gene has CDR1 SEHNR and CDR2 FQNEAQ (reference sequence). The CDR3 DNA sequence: TGTGCCAGCAGCTTGGGGGGGTCCCCCTACAATGAGCAGTTCTTC. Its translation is CASSLGGSPYNEQFF. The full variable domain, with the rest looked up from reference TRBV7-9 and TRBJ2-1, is DTGVSQNPRHKITKRGQNVTFRCDPISEHNRLYWYRQTLGQGPEFLTYFQNEAQLEKSRLLSDRFSAERPKGSFSTLEIQRTEQGDSAMYLCASSLGGSPYNEQFFGPGTRLTVL.

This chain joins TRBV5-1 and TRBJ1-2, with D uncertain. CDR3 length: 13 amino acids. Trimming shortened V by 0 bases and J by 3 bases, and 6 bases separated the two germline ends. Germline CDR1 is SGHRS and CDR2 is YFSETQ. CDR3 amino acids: CASSLVEDYGYTF. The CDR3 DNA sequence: TGCGCCAGCAGCTTGGTAGAGGACTATGGCTACACCTTC.

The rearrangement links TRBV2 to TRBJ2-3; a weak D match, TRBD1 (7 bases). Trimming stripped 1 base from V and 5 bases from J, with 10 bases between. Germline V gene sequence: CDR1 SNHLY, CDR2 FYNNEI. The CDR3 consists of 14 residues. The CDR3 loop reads CASSEDRGGDTQYF. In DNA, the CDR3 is TGTGCCAGCAGTGAAGACAGGGGAGGAGATACGCAGTATTTT. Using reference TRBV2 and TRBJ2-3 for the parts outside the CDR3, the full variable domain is EPEVTQTPSHQVTQMGQEVILRCVPISNHLYFYWYRQILGQKVEFLVSFYNNEISEKSEIFDDQFSVERPDGSNFTLKIRSTKLEDSAMYFCASSEDRGGDTQYFGPGTRLTVL.

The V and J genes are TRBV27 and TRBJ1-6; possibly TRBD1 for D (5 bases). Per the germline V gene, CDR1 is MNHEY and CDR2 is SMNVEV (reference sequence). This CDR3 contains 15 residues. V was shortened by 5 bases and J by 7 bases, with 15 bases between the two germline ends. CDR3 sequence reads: CASSINPRANSPLHF. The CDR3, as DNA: TGTGCCAGCAGTATTAATCCCAGGGCGAATTCACCCCTCCACTTT.

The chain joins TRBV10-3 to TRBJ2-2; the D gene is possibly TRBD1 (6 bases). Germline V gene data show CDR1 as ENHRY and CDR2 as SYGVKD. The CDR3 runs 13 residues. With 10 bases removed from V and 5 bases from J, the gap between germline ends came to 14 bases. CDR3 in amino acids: CATTGTPTGELFF. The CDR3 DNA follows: TGTGCCACAACCGGGACACCGACCGGGGAGCTGTTTTTT.

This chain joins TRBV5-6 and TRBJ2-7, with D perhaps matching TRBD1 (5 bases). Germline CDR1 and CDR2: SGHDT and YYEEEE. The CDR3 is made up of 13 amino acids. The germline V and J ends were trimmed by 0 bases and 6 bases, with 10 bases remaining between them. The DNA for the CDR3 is TGTGCCAGCAGCTTGGGGGGCCTCTCCGAGCAGTACTTC. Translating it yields CASSLGGLSEQYF. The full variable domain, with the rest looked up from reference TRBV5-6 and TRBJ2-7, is DAGVTQSPTHLIKTRGQQVTLRCSPKSGHDTVSWYQQALGQGPQFIFQYYEEEERQRGNFPDRFSGHQFPNYSSELNVNALLLGDSALYLCASSLGGLSEQYFGPGTRLTVT.

The CDR3 reads CAISESLGLAGKRDTQYF. The DNA of the CDR3 is TGTGCCATCAGTGAGTCACTGGGACTAGCGGGGAAGCGGGATACGCAGTATTTT. The chain employs TRBV10-3 and TRBJ2-3; 13 bases map to TRBD2. The length of the CDR3 is 18 residues. Unmatched junction bases numbered 9, after V lost 0 bases and J lost 6 bases. Germline CDR1 and CDR2: ENHRY and SYGVKD.

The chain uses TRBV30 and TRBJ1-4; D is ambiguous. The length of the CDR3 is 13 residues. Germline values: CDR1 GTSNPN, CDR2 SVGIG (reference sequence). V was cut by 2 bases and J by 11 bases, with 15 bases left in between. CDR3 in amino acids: CAWSLGGSPKLFF. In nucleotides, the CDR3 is TGTGCCTGGAGTCTAGGAGGGTCCCCCAAACTGTTTTTT. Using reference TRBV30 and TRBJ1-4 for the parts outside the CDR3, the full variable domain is SQTIHQWPATLVQPVGSPLSLECTVEGTSNPNLYWYRQAAGRGLQLLFYSVGIGQISSEVPQNLSASRPQDRQFILSSKKLLLSDSGFYLCAWSLGGSPKLFFGSGTQLSVL.

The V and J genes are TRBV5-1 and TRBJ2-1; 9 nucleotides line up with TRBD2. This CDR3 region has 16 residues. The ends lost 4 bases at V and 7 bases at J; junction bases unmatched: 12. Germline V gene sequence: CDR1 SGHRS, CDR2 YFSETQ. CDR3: CASSTYSSGIWNEQFF. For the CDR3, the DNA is TGCGCCAGCAGCACGTACTCTAGCGGGATTTGGAATGAGCAGTTCTTC.

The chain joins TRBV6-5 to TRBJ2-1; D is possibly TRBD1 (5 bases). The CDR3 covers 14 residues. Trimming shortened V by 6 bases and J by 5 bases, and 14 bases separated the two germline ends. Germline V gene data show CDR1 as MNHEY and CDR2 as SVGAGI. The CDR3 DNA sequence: TGTGCCAGCAGACAGATCGACAGAAACAATGAGCAGTTCTTC. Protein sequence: CASRQIDRNNEQFF.

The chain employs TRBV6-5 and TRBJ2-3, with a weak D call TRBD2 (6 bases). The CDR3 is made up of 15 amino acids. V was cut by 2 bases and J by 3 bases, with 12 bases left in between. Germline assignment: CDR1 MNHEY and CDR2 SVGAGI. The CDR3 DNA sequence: TGTGCCAGCAGTTACAGGTTAGCGGTTACAGATACGCAGTATTTT. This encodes CASSYRLAVTDTQYF.

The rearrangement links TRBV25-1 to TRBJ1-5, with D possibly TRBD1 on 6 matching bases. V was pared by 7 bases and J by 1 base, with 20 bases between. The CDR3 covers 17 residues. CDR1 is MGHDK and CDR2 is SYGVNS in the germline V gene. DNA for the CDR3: TGTGCCAGCACCCAACCTGGGGGGGCTGTGAGCAATCAGCCCCAGCATTTT. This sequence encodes CASTQPGGAVSNQPQHF.

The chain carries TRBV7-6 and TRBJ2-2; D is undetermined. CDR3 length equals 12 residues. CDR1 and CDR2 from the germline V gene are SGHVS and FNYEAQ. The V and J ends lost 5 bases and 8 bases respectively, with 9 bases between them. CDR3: CASSVRSGELFF. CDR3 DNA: TGTGCCAGCAGCGTTAGATCAGGGGAGCTGTTTTTT.

The CDR3: CASSVRGGRGNSPLHF. As DNA, the CDR3 is TGCGCCAGCAGCGTGAGAGGGGGACGAGGTAATTCACCCCTCCACTTT. V and J are TRBV5-1 and TRBJ1-6; maybe TRBD1 (6 bases). V was trimmed by 4 bases and J by 6 bases, leaving 17 bases between them. Germline CDR1 reads SGHRS; CDR2 reads YFSETQ. The CDR3 totals 16 residues.

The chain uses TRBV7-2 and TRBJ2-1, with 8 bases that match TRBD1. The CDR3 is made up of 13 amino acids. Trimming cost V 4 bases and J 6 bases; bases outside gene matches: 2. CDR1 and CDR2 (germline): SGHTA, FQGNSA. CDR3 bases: TGTGCCAGCAGCTCGGACAGGGTCAATGAGCAGTTCTTC. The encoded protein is CASSSDRVNEQFF. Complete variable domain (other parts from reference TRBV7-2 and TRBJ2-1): GAGVSQSPSNKVTEKGKDVELRCDPISGHTALYWYRQSLGQGLEFLIYFQGNSAPDKSGLPSDRFSAERTGGSVSTLTIQRTQQEDSAVYLCASSSDRVNEQFFGPGTRLTVL.

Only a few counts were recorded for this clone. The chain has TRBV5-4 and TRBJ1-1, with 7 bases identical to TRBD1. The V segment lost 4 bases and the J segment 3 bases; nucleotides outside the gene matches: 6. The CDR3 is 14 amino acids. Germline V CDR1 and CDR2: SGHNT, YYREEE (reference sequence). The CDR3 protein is CASSADRVDTEAFF. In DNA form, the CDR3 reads TGTGCCAGCAGCGCTGACAGGGTAGACACTGAAGCTTTCTTT.

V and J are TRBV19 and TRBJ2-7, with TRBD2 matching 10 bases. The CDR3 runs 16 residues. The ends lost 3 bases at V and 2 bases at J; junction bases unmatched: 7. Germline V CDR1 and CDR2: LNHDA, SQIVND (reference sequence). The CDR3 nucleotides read TGTGCCAGTAGTATGCAGTGGCTAGCGGGAGCCTACGAGCAGTACTTC. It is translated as CASSMQWLAGAYEQYF.

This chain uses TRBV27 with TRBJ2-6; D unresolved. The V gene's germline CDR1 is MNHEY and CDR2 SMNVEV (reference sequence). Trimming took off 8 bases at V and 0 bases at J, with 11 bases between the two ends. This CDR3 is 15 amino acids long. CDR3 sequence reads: CASLSLSSGANVLTF. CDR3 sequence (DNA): TGTGCCAGCCTCTCACTCTCCTCTGGGGCCAACGTCCTGACTTTC.

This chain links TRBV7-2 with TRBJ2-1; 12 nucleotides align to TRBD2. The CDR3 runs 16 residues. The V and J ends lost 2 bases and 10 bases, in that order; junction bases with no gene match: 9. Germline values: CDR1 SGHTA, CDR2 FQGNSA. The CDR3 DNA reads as TGTGCCAGCAGCTTATTGCCTAGCGGGAGGGCCGACGAGCAGTTCTTC. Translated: CASSLLPSGRADEQFF.

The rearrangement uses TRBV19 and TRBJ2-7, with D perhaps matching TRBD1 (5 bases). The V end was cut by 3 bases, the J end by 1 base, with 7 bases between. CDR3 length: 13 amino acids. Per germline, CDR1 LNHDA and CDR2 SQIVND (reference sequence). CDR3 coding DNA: TGTGCCAGTAGTATGAGACAGTCCTACGAGCAGTACTTC. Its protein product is CASSMRQSYEQYF.

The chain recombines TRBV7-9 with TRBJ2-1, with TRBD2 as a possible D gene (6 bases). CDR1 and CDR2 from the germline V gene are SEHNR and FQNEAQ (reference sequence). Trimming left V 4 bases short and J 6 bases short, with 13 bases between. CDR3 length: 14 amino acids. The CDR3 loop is CASSSHGTLNEQFF. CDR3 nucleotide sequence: TGTGCCAGCAGCTCGCACGGGACTCTCAATGAGCAGTTCTTC. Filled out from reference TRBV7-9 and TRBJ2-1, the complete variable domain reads DTGVSQNPRHKITKRGQNVTFRCDPISEHNRLYWYRQTLGQGPEFLTYFQNEAQLEKSRLLSDRFSAERPKGSFSTLEIQRTEQGDSAMYLCASSSHGTLNEQFFGPGTRLTVL.